The 18 T cell receptor beta chains listed next were all sequenced from one sample in a study of T cell responses to AZD1222 COVID-19 vaccine (dated by TCRdb to the early 2020s). This sample's time point label indicates: about 28 days (+/-7) after the second vaccine dose. The library was produced with the immunoSEQ multiplex PCR assay. In TCRdb, the immuneACCESS table is reduced to in-frame sequences with V and J assigned. These tables do not hold every clone; where another copy was compared, an unresolved V gene accounts for under half, and the others remain unexplained. The sample has 97,000 or so clones on record, approximately 90% of them singletons. The ten top clones hold 6.5% to 10% of the sample. This sample comprised peripheral blood, obtained 28 days after the second AZD1222 dose. The receptors come from an adult who received the AZD1222 COVID-19 vaccine.

The V gene is TRBV9, the J gene TRBJ1-6; D might be TRBD1 (5 bases). Germline V lookup: CDR1 SGDLS, CDR2 YYNGEE. The V end lost 3 bases, the J end lost 0 bases, and 13 bases lay between the germline ends. The CDR3 length is 17 residues. The CDR3 DNA sequence: TGTGCCAGCAGCGCCGAGAACAGGAGCTCCTATAATTCACCCCTCCACTTT. Its protein is CASSAENRSSYNSPLHF.

This rearrangement joins TRBV27 to TRBJ2-5; the match to TRBD2 covers 12 bases. This CDR3 spans 18 amino acids. Germline V CDR1 and CDR2: MNHEY, SMNVEV (reference sequence). V lost 5 bases and J lost 1; bases outside the gene matches: 11. The CDR3, as DNA: TGTGCCAGCAGTCCCCGACTAGCGGGAGTACCTGCCCAAGAGACCCAGTACTTC. It codes for CASSPRLAGVPAQETQYF.

The DNA of the CDR3 is TGTGCCAGCAGGGACAGTGGGGACAGGGGCCACGAGCAGTACTTC. It codes for CASRDSGDRGHEQYF. The V and J genes are TRBV7-2 and TRBJ2-7; 10 bases map to TRBD1. V dropped 6 bases and J dropped 5; count of bases not matched to a gene: 10. The CDR3 sequence is 15 residues long. Germline CDR1 reads SGHTA; CDR2 reads FQGNSA.

The chain is built from TRBV11-1 and TRBJ2-1; 9 nucleotides agree with TRBD1. Losses at the gene ends were 2 bases for V and 8 bases for J; bases not matched to a gene: 4. CDR1 and CDR2 from the germline V gene are SGHAT and FQDESV (reference sequence). This CDR3 is 14 amino acids long. The CDR3 loop is CASSLHRGPDEQFF. The CDR3 nucleotides are TGTGCCAGCAGCTTACACAGGGGGCCCGATGAGCAGTTCTTC.

The V gene is TRBV11-2, the J gene TRBJ1-3, with D maybe TRBD1 (5 bases). The CDR3 covers 17 residues. V was pared by 3 bases and J by 4 bases, with 19 bases between. Germline-derived CDR1 and CDR2 are SGHAT and FQNNGV. The chain's CDR3 is CASSLGQLPGVGNTIYF. CDR3 coding DNA: TGTGCCAGCAGCTTGGGCCAACTCCCGGGGGTAGGAAACACCATATATTTT.

This chain connects TRBV7-2 to TRBJ2-1; D unresolved. This CDR3 is 14 amino acids long. Trimming removed 1 base at V and 4 bases at J, with 8 bases between. Germline assignment: CDR1 SGHTA and CDR2 FQGNSA. The CDR3 protein is CASSLGAGYNEQFF. The CDR3 DNA follows: TGTGCCAGCAGCTTAGGGGCAGGATACAATGAGCAGTTCTTC.

The chain uses TRBV10-1 and TRBJ1-1; perhaps TRBD1 as D (5 bases). The germline gives CDR1 WNHNN, CDR2 SYGVQD (reference sequence). The V gene lost 4 bases and the J gene lost 6 bases, with 12 bases spanning the gap. The CDR3 consists of 13 residues. The CDR3 DNA reads as TGCGCCAGCAGTGTTTCATGGGGGGCTGAAGCTTTCTTT. Its protein is CASSVSWGAEAFF.

J is TRBJ1-4 and V is TRBV5-5; 7 bases line up with TRBD1. The CDR3 is 14 amino acids. The V segment lost 5 bases and the J segment 4 bases; nucleotides outside the gene matches: 5. Germline V gene sequence: CDR1 SGHKS, CDR2 YYEKEE (reference sequence). The CDR3 nucleotides read TGTGCCAGCAGTCAGGGGGATAGTAATGAAAAACTGTTTTTT. It translates to CASSQGDSNEKLFF.

V and J are TRBV6-2 or TRBV6-3 and TRBJ2-5; 8 bases agree with TRBD2. Germline lookup yields CDR1 MNHEY and CDR2 SVGEGT. The CDR3 totals 15 residues. J lost 2 bases, V lost 5 bases, and 7 bases had no gene match. The CDR3 region is CASSSAIAGQETQYF. Written as DNA, the CDR3 is TGTGCCAGCAGTAGTGCGATAGCGGGACAAGAGACCCAGTACTTC.

This rearrangement joins TRBV14 to TRBJ2-1, with 7 nucleotides matching TRBD1. The CDR3 consists of 15 residues. Unmatched junction bases numbered 5, after V lost 4 bases and J lost 2 bases. Germline CDR1 SGHDN, CDR2 FVKESK. The CDR3 reads CASSRTGATYNEQFF. In DNA form, the CDR3 reads TGTGCCAGCAGCCGAACAGGGGCAACCTACAATGAGCAGTTCTTC.

The V call is TRBV28, the J call TRBJ2-1, with 9 nucleotides matching TRBD2. CDR1 and CDR2 from the germline V gene are MDHEN and SYDVKM. This CDR3 comprises 18 residues. After removal of 4 bases from V and 1 base from J, the junction contained 11 bases not matched to a gene. The CDR3 protein is CASSSSGAAPGSYNEQFF. DNA of the CDR3: TGTGCCAGCAGTTCTAGCGGGGCGGCCCCCGGGTCCTACAATGAGCAGTTCTTC.

The rearrangement joins TRBV5-8 to TRBJ2-2; D gene unclear. CDR1 is SGHTS, CDR2 YDEGEE, per germline. This CDR3 is 14 amino acids long. Trimming left V 4 bases short and J 4 bases short, with 11 bases between. The CDR3 loop is CASSPGVPTGELFF. CDR3 in DNA: TGTGCCAGCAGCCCCGGCGTACCCACCGGGGAGCTGTTTTTT.

The chain couples TRBV6-5 to TRBJ1-1, with D possibly matching TRBD1 (5 bases). V lost 4 bases, J lost 5 bases, and 17 bases lay in between. This CDR3 spans 15 amino acids. Germline V gene data show CDR1 as MNHEY and CDR2 as SVGAGI. CDR3 coding DNA: TGTGCCAGCAGTTCACAGGTTTCGCCGGGTACTGAAGCTTTCTTT. Residues: CASSSQVSPGTEAFF.

This chain joins TRBV10-3 and TRBJ2-7; a possible D gene is TRBD2 (5 bases). Germline CDR1 and CDR2: ENHRY and SYGVKD. This CDR3 is 15 amino acids long. Trimming took 8 bases from V and 3 from J, leaving 20 bases between them. The CDR3 here is CAIGSRTGLNYEQYF. For the CDR3, the DNA is TGTGCCATCGGGAGCAGGACTGGCCTTAACTACGAGCAGTACTTC.

V gene TRBV24-1 combines with J gene TRBJ1-5, with D perhaps matching TRBD1 (5 bases). CDR3 length equals 16 residues. Trimming cost V 4 bases and J 5 bases, with 17 bases left between them. Germline V lookup: CDR1 KGHDR, CDR2 SFDVKD. DNA of the CDR3: TGTGCCACCAGTGACCCCGGGGGTCCTACGGATCAGCCCCAGCATTTT. Amino acids: CATSDPGGPTDQPQHF.

The chain has TRBV3-1 (or the pseudogene TRBV3-2) and TRBJ2-2; D remains ambiguous. In germline, CDR1 is LGHDT, CDR2 YNNKEL (reference sequence). CDR3 length equals 16 residues. The V gene lost 3 bases and the J gene lost 5 bases, with 16 bases spanning the gap. The CDR3 is CASSQKSPMDTGELFF. The CDR3 region has the DNA TGTGCCAGCAGCCAGAAGTCGCCAATGGATACCGGGGAGCTGTTTTTT.

CDR3 amino acids: CASSEPGLAEMAQYF. In DNA, the CDR3 is TGTGCCAGCAGTGAACCGGGACTAGCGGAGATGGCGCAGTATTTT. This chain connects TRBV6-1 to TRBJ2-3; 11 nucleotides agree with TRBD2. Germline trimming cut 2 bases from V and 10 bases from J; bases unmatched to any gene: 8. Germline V CDR1 and CDR2: MNHNS, SASEGT. The CDR3 runs to 15 residues.

CDR3 coding DNA: TGTGCCAGCAGCGTGGGACAGGCCCTTAATTCACCCCTCCACTTT. It codes for CASSVGQALNSPLHF. The gene calls are TRBV9 and TRBJ1-6; 8 bases are a match to TRBD1. This CDR3 contains 15 residues. V shed 2 bases, J shed 6 bases, and the junction held 4 bases outside the gene matches. From germline, CDR1 is SGDLS and CDR2 YYNGEE.